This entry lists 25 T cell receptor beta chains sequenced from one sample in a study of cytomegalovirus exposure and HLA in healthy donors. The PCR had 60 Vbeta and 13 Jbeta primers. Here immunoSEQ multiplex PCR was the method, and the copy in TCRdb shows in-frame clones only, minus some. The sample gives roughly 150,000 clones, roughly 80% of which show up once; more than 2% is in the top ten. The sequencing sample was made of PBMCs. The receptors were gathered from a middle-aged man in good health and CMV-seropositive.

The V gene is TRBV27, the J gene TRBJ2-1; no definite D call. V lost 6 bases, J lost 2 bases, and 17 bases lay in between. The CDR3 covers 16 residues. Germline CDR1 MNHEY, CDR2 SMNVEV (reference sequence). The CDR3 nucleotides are TGTGCCAGCAGGGAGCGACCCACCGGCACCTACAATGAGCAGTTCTTC. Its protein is CASRERPTGTYNEQFF.

The CDR3 region has the DNA TGCGCCAGCAGCCAGCAGCCGGGACACGAGGAGACCCAGTACTTC. The encoded protein is CASSQQPGHEETQYF. The chain uses TRBV4-1 and TRBJ2-5, with D possibly matching TRBD1 (6 bases). V dropped 3 bases and J dropped 5 bases, with 16 bases sitting between them. CDR3 size: 15 residues. Germline-derived CDR1 and CDR2 are MGHRA and YSYEKL.

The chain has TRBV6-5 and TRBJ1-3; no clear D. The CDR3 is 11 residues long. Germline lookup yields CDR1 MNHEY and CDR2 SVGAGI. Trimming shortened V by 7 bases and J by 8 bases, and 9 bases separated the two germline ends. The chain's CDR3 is CASKRADTIYF. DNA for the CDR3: TGTGCCAGCAAGAGGGCGGACACCATATATTTT.

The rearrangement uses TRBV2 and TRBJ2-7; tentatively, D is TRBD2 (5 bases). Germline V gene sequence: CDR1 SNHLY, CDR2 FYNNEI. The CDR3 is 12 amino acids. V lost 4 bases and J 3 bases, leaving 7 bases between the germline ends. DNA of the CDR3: TGTGCCAGCAGTGGGACTCTCTACGAGCAGTACTTC. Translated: CASSGTLYEQYF.

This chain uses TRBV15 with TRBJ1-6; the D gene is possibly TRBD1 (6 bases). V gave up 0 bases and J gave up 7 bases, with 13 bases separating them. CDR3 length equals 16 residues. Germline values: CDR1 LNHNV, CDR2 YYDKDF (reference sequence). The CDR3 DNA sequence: TGTGCCACCAGCAGAGATACGACAGGTGGGAATTCACCCCTCCACTTT. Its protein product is CATSRDTTGGNSPLHF. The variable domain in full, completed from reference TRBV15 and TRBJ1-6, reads DAMVIQNPRYQVTQFGKPVTLSCSQTLNHNVMYWYQQKSSQAPKLLFHYYDKDFNNEADTPDNFQSRRPNTSFCFLDIRSPGLGDTAMYLCATSRDTTGGNSPLHFGNGTRLTVT.

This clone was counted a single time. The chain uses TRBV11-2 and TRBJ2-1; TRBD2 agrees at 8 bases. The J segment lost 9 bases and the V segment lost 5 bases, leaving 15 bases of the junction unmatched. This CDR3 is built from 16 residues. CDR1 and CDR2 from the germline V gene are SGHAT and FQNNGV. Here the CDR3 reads CASSPFIIGGGLEQFF. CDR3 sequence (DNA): TGTGCCAGCAGCCCCTTTATTATCGGGGGGGGCCTTGAGCAGTTCTTC.

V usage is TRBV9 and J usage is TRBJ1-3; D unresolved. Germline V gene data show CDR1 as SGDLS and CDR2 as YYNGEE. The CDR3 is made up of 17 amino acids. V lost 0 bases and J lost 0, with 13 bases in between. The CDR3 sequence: CASSVGAVVNSGNTIYF. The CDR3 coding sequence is TGTGCCAGCAGCGTAGGGGCAGTTGTCAACTCTGGAAACACCATATATTTT.

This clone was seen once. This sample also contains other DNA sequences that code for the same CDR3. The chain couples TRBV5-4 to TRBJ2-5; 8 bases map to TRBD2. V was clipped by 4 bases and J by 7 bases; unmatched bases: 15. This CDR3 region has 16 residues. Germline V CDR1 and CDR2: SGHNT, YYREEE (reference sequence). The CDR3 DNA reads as TGTGCCAGCAGCACAGACCCGGGACTAGAGTTGGGGACCCAGTACTTC. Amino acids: CASSTDPGLELGTQYF.

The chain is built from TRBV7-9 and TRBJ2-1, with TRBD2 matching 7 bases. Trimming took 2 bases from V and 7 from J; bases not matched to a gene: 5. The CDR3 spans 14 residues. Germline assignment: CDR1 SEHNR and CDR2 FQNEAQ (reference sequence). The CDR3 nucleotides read TGTGCCAGCAGCTTAACTGAGGGAGGGAATGAGCAGTTCTTC. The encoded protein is CASSLTEGGNEQFF.

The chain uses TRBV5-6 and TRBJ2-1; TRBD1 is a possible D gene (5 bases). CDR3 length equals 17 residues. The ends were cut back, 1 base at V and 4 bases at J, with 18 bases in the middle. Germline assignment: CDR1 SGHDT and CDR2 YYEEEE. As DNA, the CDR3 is TGTGCCAGCAGCTTGTTAGGTGAACAGGCCAATTACAATGAGCAGTTCTTC. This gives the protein CASSLLGEQANYNEQFF.

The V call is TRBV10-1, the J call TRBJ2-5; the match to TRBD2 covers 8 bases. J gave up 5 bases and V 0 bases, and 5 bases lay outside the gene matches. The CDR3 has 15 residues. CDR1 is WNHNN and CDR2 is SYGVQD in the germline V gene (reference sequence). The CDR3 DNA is TGCGCCAGCAGTGAGTCGATAGCGGGGCCGGAGACCCAGTACTTC. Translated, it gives CASSESIAGPETQYF.

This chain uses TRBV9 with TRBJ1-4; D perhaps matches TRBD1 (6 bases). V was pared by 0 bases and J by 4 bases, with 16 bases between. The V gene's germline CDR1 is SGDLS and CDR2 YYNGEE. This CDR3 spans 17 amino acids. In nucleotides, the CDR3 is TGTGCCAGCAGCGTAGGTGGCAGTCAAGGGGGTAATGAAAAACTGTTTTTT. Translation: CASSVGGSQGGNEKLFF.

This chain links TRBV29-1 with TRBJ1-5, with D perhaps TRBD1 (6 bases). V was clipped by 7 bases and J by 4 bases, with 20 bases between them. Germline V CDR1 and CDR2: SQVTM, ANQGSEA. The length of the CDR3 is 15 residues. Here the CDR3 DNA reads TGCAGCGCCGGGGGAGGGACAAACGGGAATCAGCCCCAGCATTTT. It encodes CSAGGGTNGNQPQHF.

CDR3 region: CAISGQVTYNEQFF. CDR3 bases: TGTGCCATCAGTGGACAGGTGACATACAATGAGCAGTTCTTC. The chain recombines TRBV10-3 with TRBJ2-1, with D tentatively TRBD1 (6 bases). V shed 4 bases and J shed 4 bases, with 11 bases lying between them. Germline values: CDR1 ENHRY, CDR2 SYGVKD. This CDR3 has 14 residues.

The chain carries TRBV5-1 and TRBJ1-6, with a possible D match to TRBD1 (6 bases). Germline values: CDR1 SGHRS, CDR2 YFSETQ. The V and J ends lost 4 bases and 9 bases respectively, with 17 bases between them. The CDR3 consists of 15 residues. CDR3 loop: CASSPDSLFSSPLHF. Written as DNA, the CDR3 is TGCGCCAGCAGCCCGGACAGTCTTTTTAGTTCACCCCTCCACTTT.

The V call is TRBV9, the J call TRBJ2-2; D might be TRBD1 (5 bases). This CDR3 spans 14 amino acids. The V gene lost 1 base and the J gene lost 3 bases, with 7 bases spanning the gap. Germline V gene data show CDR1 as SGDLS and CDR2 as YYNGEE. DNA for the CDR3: TGTGCCAGCAGCGTATTAGGGGACACCGGGGAGCTGTTTTTT. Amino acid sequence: CASSVLGDTGELFF.

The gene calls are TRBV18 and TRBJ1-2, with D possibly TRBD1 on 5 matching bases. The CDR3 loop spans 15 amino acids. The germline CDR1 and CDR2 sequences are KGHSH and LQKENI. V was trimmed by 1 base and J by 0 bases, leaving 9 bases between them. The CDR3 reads CASSPLREANYGYTF. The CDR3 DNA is TGTGCCAGCTCACCACTCAGGGAAGCTAACTATGGCTACACCTTC.

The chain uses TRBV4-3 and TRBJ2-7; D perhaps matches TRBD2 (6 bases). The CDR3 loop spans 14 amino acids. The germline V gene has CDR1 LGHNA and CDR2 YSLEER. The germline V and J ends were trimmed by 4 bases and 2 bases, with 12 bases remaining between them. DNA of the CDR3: TGCGCCAGCAGCCCCGGAGCTAGCGCCTACGAGCAGTACTTC. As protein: CASSPGASAYEQYF.

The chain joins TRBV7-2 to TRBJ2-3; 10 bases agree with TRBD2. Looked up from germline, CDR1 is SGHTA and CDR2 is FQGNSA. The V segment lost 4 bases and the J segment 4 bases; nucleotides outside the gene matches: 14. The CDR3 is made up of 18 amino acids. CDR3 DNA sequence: TGTGCCAGCAGCTCCCGGGGGGGCAGCGGGGGGGGTCCAGATACGCAGTATTTT. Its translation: CASSSRGGSGGGPDTQYF.

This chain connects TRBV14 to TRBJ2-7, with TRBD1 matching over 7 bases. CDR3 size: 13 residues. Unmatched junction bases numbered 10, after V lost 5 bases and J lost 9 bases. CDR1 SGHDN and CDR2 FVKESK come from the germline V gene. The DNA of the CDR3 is TGTGCCAGCAGCTTCGGGACAGCACGGGTGCAGTACTTC. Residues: CASSFGTARVQYF.

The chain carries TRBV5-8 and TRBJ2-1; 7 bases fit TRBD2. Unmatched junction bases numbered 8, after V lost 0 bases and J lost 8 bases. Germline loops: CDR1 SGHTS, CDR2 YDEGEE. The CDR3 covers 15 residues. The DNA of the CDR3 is TGTGCCAGCAGCTTGGGGGCGGGGGTTGTCTATGAGCAGTTCTTC. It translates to CASSLGAGVVYEQFF.

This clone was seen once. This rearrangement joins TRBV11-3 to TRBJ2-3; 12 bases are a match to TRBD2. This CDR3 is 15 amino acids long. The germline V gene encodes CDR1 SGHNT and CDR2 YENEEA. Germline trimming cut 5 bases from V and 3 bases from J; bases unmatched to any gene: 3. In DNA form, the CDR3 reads TGTGCCAGCAGCCGAACTAGCGGGGGGACAGATACGCAGTATTTT. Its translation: CASSRTSGGTDTQYF.

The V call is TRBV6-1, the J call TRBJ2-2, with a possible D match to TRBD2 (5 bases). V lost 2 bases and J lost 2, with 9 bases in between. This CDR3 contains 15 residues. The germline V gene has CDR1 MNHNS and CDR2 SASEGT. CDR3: CASSETRPNTGELFF. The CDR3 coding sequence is TGTGCCAGCAGTGAAACTAGGCCCAACACCGGGGAGCTGTTTTTT.

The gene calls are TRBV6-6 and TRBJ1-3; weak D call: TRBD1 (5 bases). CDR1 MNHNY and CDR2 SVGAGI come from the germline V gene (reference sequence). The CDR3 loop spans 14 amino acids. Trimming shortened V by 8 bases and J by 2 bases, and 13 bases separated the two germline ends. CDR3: CASRAGQTGNTIYF. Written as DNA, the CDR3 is TGTGCCAGCCGGGCAGGGCAAACTGGAAACACCATATATTTT.

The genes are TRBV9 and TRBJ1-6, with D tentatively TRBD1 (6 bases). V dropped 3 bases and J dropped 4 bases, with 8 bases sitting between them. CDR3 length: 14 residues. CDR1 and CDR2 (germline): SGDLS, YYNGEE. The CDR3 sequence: CASSGGRYNSPLHF. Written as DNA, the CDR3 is TGTGCCAGCAGCGGGGGGCGGTATAATTCACCCCTCCACTTT.